This T cell receptor (beta chain) emerged from a study of blood T cell repertoires in COVID-19. Assay: immunoSEQ multiplex PCR; the TCRdb copy retains only in-frame clones and omits some. The table has around 360,000 clones, about 89% seen once. This CDR3 spans 14 amino acids. The germline V and J ends were trimmed by 4 bases and 11 bases, with 21 bases remaining between them. Germline CDR1 reads SGHTA; CDR2 reads FQGNSA. This clonotype was sampled from a man between 35 and 55 years old in a cohort exposed to, infected with or recovered from COVID-19 (not recorded which). Sample: PBMCs or T cells enriched from blood (not recorded which). V is TRBV7-2 and J is TRBJ2-7, with D possibly matching TRBD2 (5 bases). The CDR3 DNA reads as TGTGCCAGCAGCTCAGAGGCGGTTAGAGAGGGCGAGTACTTC. Protein: CASSSEAVREGEYF.